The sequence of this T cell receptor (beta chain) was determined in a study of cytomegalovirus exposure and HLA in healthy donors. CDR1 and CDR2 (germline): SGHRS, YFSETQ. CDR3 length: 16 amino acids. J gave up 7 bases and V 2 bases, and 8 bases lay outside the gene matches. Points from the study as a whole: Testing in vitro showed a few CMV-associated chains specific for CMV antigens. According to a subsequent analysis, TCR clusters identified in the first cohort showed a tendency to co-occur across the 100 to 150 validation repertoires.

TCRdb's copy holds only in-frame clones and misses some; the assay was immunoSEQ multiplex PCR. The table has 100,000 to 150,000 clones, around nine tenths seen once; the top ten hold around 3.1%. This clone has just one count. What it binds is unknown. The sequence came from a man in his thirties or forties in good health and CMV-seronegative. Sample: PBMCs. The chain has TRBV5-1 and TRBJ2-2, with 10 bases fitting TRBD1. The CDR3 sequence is CASSLSGQGIVGELFF. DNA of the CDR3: TGCGCCAGCAGCTTATCGGGACAGGGGATTGTCGGGGAGCTGTTTTTT.